The subject of this entry is one T cell receptor (beta chain). Authors' methods: Nucleated cell number was recorded as an estimate derived from reference gene primer amplification. The protocol was immunoSEQ multiplex PCR, while the TCRdb copy is restricted to in-frame clones and leaves out a portion. V and J calls plus clone size are reproduced from that table; the DNA served to infer D and trimming. The data contain 200,000 to 250,000 clones, approximately 81% of them singletons. The data stem from a study of blood T cell repertoires in COVID-19. Study overall: COVID-19 samples, acute and convalescent, were from the United States, Italy and Spain. T cells, B-cell-depleted T cells, or PBMCs supplied cDNA or gDNA.

The CDR3 is made up of 12 amino acids. The V gene lost 4 bases and the J gene lost 9 bases, with 12 bases spanning the gap. The chain has TRBV12-3 or TRBV12-4 and TRBJ1-1, with a tentative D call TRBD1 (5 bases). Source material: peripheral blood. The TCR was taken from a man aged 35 to 55 with acute or convalescent COVID-19. CDR3 region: CASSSGEHKAFF. CDR3 sequence (DNA): TGTGCCAGCAGTTCGGGGGAGCATAAAGCTTTCTTT.